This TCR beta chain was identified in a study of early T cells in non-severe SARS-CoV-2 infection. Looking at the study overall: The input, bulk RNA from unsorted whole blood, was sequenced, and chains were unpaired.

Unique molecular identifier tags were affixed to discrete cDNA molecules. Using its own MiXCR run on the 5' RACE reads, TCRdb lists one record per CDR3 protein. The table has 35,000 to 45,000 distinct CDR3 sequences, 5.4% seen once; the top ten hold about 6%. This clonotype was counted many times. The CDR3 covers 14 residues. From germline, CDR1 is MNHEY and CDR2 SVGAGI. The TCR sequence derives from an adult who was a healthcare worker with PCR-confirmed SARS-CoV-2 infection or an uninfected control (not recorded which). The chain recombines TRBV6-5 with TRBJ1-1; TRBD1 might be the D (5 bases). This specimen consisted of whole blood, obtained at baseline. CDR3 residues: CAPPRGDLNTEAFF. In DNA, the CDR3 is TGTGCTCCACCCCGGGGGGATTTGAACACTGAAGCTTTCTTT.